Reported below is one T cell receptor (beta chain). Its matching antigen is unknown. The sample belongs to a study of cytomegalovirus exposure and HLA in healthy donors. In the PCR, 60 Vbeta and 13 Jbeta primers were used. Methods used by the authors: Per a later analysis, the number of unique TCR beta chains was around 80 million, of which around 9.9 million were shared. Profiling relied on immunoSEQ multiplex PCR, and the TCRdb table lists in-frame clones only, not all of them. The V and J calls and the clone size are those of that table, but D and trimming were determined from the DNA. The repertoire holds under 95,000 clones, with less than 85% as singletons. The CDR3 contains 15 residues. V was shortened by 3 bases and J by 4 bases, with 15 bases between the two germline ends. Germline loops: CDR1 KGHSH, CDR2 LQKENI. Study conclusions and caveats: On later analysis, the bulk of CMV-associated TCR beta chains appeared to be HLA-restricted.

The chain has TRBV18 and TRBJ1-1, with a weak D call TRBD1 (5 bases). The sequenced sample was PBMCs. The receptor comes from a male donor in good health and CMV-seronegative. Here the CDR3 reads CASSPSSVGGTEAFF. As DNA, the CDR3 is TGTGCCAGCTCACCCTCGTCCGTCGGGGGCACTGAAGCTTTCTTT.